Presented here are 8 T cell receptor beta chains from one specimen sequenced in a study of shared clonotypes between healthy human individuals. TCRdb's copy holds only in-frame clones and misses some; the assay was immunoSEQ multiplex PCR. The table lists about 2.4 million clones, around nine tenths of them singletons. Sequenced: naive CD4+ T cells sorted from blood. Subset specified: CD45RA+ positively selected. These receptors were taken from a man younger than 35 in good health.

This clone appeared a few times. The V and J genes are TRBV19 and TRBJ2-2, with TRBD1 identical over 7 bases. There are 13 residues in the CDR3. The germline CDR1 and CDR2 sequences are LNHDA and SQIVND (reference sequence). Trimming removed 7 bases from V and 6 bases from J; junction bases left unmatched: 5. CDR3 sequence reads: CASTEQGAGELFF. DNA for the CDR3: TGTGCCAGTACCGAGCAGGGGGCCGGGGAGCTGTTTTTT. Filled out from reference TRBV19 and TRBJ2-2, the complete variable domain reads DGGITQSPKYLFRKEGQNVTLSCEQNLNHDAMYWYRQDPGQGLRLIYYSQIVNDFQKGDIAEGYSVSREKKESFPLTVTSAQKNPTAFYLCASTEQGAGELFFGEGSRLTVL.

This sequence joins TRBV10-1 and TRBJ2-3; 10 nucleotides match TRBD2. CDR1 is WNHNN and CDR2 is SYGVQD in the germline V gene (reference sequence). This CDR3 comprises 17 residues. Trimming removed 7 bases from V and 4 bases from J; junction bases left unmatched: 14. The CDR3 DNA reads as TGCGCCAGCACCCCTGATCTAGCGGGAGCGGTTGCAGATACGCAGTATTTT. Encoded protein: CASTPDLAGAVADTQYF.

The chain joins TRBV11-2 to TRBJ1-4, with 12 bases identical to TRBD1. The J segment lost 11 bases and the V segment lost 3 bases, leaving 4 bases of the junction unmatched. The germline gives CDR1 SGHAT, CDR2 FQNNGV. This CDR3 comprises 14 residues. The CDR3 coding sequence is TGTGCCAGCAGCTTTGGGACAGGGGGCAGTAAACTGTTTTTT. Amino acid sequence: CASSFGTGGSKLFF.

V and J are TRBV2 and TRBJ2-3; D gene uncertain. The germline V gene encodes CDR1 SNHLY and CDR2 FYNNEI. V was shortened by 2 bases and J by 2 bases, with 8 bases between the two germline ends. The CDR3 runs 14 residues. This chain's CDR3 is CASSEMKITDTQYF. In DNA, the CDR3 is TGTGCCAGCAGTGAAATGAAGATCACAGATACGCAGTATTTT.

This clone occurred once. The gene calls are TRBV18 and TRBJ1-2, with TRBD1 as a possible D gene (6 bases). The V end was cut by 2 bases, the J end by 5 bases, with 15 bases between. This CDR3 has 15 residues. The germline gives CDR1 KGHSH, CDR2 LQKENI. CDR3 bases: TGTGCCAGCTCACCAGAGGCAGGGGAACGGTATGGCTACACCTTC. It translates to CASSPEAGERYGYTF.

V is TRBV6-6 and J is TRBJ1-3; TRBD1 agrees at 7 bases. CDR1 is MNHNY and CDR2 is SVGAGI in the germline V gene (reference sequence). The CDR3 length is 16 residues. V shed 6 bases and J 0 bases; nucleotides not matched to a gene: 8. CDR3 in amino acids: CASSYGQADSGNTIYF. In DNA form, the CDR3 reads TGTGCCAGCAGCTACGGACAGGCCGACTCTGGAAACACCATATATTTT.

This clone came up once. CDR3 in DNA: TGTGCCAGCAGCTCGGGAGGGCAGAACACCGGGGAGCTGTTTTTT. As protein: CASSSGGQNTGELFF. V is TRBV7-6 and J is TRBJ2-2, with TRBD2 identical over 8 bases. The CDR3 extends over 15 amino acids. Germline CDR1 reads SGHVS; CDR2 reads FNYEAQ. The J segment lost 1 base and the V segment lost 4 bases, leaving 2 bases of the junction unmatched. The variable domain in full, with the rest retrieved from reference TRBV7-6 and TRBJ2-2, is GAGVSQSPRYKVTKRGQDVALRCDPISGHVSLYWYRQALGQGPEFLTYFNYEAQQDKSGLPNDRFSAERPEGSISTLTIQRTEQRDSAMYRCASSSGGQNTGELFFGEGSRLTVL.

A single count supports this clone. The gene calls are TRBV5-1 and TRBJ2-7; no definite D call. This CDR3 has 12 amino acids. V lost 0 bases and J 6 bases, leaving 7 bases between the germline ends. Germline assignment: CDR1 SGHRS and CDR2 YFSETQ. In DNA, the CDR3 is TGCGCCAGCAGCTTGGGGCAGGCCGAGCAGTACTTC. Amino acid sequence: CASSLGQAEQYF. Supplemented by reference TRBV5-1 and TRBJ2-7, the full variable domain reads KAGVTQTPRYLIKTRGQQVTLSCSPISGHRSVSWYQQTPGQGLQFLFEYFSETQRNKGNFPGRFSGRQFSNSRSEMNVSTLELGDSALYLCASSLGQAEQYFGPGTRLTVT.